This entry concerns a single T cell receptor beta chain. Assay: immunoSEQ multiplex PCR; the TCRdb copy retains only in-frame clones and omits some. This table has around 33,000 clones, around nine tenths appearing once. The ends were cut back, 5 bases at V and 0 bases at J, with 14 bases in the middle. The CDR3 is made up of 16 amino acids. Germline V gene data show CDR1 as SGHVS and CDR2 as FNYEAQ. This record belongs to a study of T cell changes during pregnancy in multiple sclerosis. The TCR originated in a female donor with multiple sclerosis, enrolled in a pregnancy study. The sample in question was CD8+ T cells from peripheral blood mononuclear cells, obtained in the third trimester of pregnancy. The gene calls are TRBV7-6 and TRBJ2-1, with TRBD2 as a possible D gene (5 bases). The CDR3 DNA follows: TGTGCCAGCAGCACACCGGGATTTAGCTCCTACAATGAGCAGTTCTTC. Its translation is CASSTPGFSSYNEQFF.